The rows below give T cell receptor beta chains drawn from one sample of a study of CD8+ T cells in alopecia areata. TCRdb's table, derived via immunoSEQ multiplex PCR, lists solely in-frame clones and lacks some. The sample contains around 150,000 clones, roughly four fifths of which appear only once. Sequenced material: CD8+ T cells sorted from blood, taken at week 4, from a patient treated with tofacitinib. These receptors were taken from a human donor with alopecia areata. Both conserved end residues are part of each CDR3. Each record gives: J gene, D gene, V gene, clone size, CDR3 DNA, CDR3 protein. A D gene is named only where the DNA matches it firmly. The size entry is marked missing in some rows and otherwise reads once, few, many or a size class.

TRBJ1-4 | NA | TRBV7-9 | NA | TGTGCCAGCAGCTTAGTCGGGCTGGATGAAAAACTGTTTTTT | CASSLVGLDEKLFF
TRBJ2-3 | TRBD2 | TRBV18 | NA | TGTGCCAGCTCTCCAGCGGGGAGCACAGATACGCAGTATTTT | CASSPAGSTDTQYF
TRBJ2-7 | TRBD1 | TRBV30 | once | TGTGCCTGGAGACCAACGGGACAGGGTACCTACGAGCAGTACTTC | CAWRPTGQGTYEQYF
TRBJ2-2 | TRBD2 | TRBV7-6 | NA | TGTGCCAGCAGCCCCTCCCCTGCGGGGGGACGCACCGGGGAGCTGTTTTTT | CASSPSPAGGRTGELFF
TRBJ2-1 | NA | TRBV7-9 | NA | TGTGCCAGCAGCTTTGGGGTCTGGAATGAGCAGTTCTTC | CASSFGVWNEQFF
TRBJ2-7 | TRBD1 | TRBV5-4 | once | TGTGCCAGCAGCGAGGACAGGGAAGACGAGCAGTACTTC | CASSEDREDEQYF
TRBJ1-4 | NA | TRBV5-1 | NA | TGCGCCAGCAGCTTGGGGGAAGGCGCAACTAATGAAAAACTGTTTTTT | CASSLGEGATNEKLFF
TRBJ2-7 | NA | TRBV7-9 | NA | TGTGCCAGCAGCCCAGGGTCAGTCTACGAGCAGTACTTC | CASSPGSVYEQYF
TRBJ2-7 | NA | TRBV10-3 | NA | TGTGCCATCAGTGAGTCAAAACAGGGCTTCTACGAGCAGTACTTC | CAISESKQGFYEQYF
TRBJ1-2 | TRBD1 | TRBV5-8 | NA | TGTGCCAGCAGCTTCGCCATGACAGGGGGCTATGGCTACACCTTC | CASSFAMTGGYGYTF
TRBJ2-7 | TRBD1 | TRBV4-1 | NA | TGCGCCAGCAGCCAGTCCGGGACAGGGAAGAGCGAGCAGTACTTC | CASSQSGTGKSEQYF
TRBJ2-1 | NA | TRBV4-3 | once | TGCGCCAGCAGCCATTACAGACACAATGAGCAGTTCTTC | CASSHYRHNEQFF
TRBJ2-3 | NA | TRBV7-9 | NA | TGTGCCAGCAGCGGGAGTGGCAGGGTGGGCACAGATACGCAGTATTTT | CASSGSGRVGTDTQYF
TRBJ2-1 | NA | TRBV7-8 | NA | TGTGCCAGCAGCTCGGGACAAAGCTCCTACAATGAGCAGTTCTTC | CASSSGQSSYNEQFF
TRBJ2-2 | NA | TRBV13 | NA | TGTGCCAGCAGTACCACAAGGGTAGGAACCGGGGAGCTGTTTTTT | CASSTTRVGTGELFF
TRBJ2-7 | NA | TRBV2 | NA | TGTGCCAGCAGTCGGCAACGTTCCTACGAGCAGTACTTC | CASSRQRSYEQYF
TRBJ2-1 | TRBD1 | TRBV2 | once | TGTGCCGGACCGGGACAGGGGGACAGAAATGAGCAGTTCTTC | CAGPGQGDRNEQFF
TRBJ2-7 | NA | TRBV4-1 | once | TGCGCCAGCAGCCAAGTTACAGGGTATACCTACGAGCAGTACTTC | CASSQVTGYTYEQYF
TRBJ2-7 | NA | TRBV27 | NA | TGTGCCAGCAGTCCGATGACCCCCTACGAGCAGTACTTC | CASSPMTPYEQYF
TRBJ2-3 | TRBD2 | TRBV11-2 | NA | TGTGCCAGCAGCTGGGGTAGCGGGGAATACACAGATACGCAGTATTTT | CASSWGSGEYTDTQYF
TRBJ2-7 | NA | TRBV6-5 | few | TGTGCCAGCCAGACGGGCTACGAGCAGTACTTC | CASQTGYEQYF
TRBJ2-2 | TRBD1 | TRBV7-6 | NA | TGTGCCAGCAGCTTAGGACAGGGGTACACCGGGGAGCTGTTTTTT | CASSLGQGYTGELFF
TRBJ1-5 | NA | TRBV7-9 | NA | TGTGCCAGCAGCGCTCCCCGGGAGGGGGACGGGGGTCAGCCCCAGCATTTT | CASSAPREGDGGQPQHF
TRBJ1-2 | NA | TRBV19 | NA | TGTGCCAGTAGTCCACCCGGACAGAGGGGCTACACCTTC | CASSPPGQRGYTF
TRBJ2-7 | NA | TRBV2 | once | TGTGCCAGCAGTGAAGGGGGGCCTGAGCAGTACTTC | CASSEGGPEQYF
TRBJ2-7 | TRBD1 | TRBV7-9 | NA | TGTGCCAGCAGCTTAGCGGGACAGGCCCACGAGCAGTACTTC | CASSLAGQAHEQYF
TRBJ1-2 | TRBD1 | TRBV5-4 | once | TGTGCCAGCAGGGTGCAGGGGGCCCCCAACTATGGCTACACCTTC | CASRVQGAPNYGYTF
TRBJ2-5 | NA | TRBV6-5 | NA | TGTGCCAGCTCCCGCGGGGCAGCCCAAGAGACCCAGTACTTC | CASSRGAAQETQYF
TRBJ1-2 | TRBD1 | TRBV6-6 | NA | TGTGCCAGCAGTAAGACAGGGACTAACTATGGCTACACCTTC | CASSKTGTNYGYTF
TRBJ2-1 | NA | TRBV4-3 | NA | TGCGCCAGCAGCCAAGATTGGGCTAACTACAATGAGCAGTTCTTC | CASSQDWANYNEQFF
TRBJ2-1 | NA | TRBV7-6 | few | TGTGCCAGCAGCTTAGAATGGGCAAGCCCTAGCTCCTACAATGAGCAGTTCTTC | CASSLEWASPSSYNEQFF
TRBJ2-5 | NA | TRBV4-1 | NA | TGCGCCAGCAGCCAAGCCGTAGGGCAAGCAGAGACCCAGTACTTC | CASSQAVGQAETQYF
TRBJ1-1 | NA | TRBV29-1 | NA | TGCAGCGTTGTTACCAAACGGAACACTGAAGCTTTCTTT | CSVVTKRNTEAFF
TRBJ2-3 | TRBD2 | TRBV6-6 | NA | TGTGCCAGCGCGACTAGCGGGGGGACAGATACGCAGTATTTT | CASATSGGTDTQYF
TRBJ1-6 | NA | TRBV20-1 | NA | TGCAGTGCTAGATATAATTCACCCCTCCACTTT | CSARYNSPLHF
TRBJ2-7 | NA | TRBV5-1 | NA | TGCGCCAGCAGCTCTGGGCGAGGGGTTTTCAACGAGCAGTACTTC | CASSSGRGVFNEQYF
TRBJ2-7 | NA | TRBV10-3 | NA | TGTGCCATCAGTGAGTCCAGGGGCGTGCCATCCTACGAGCAGTACTTC | CAISESRGVPSYEQYF
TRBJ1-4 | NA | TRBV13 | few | TGTGCCAGCAGCTTGACGGGCGGACGTGAAAAACTGTTTTTT | CASSLTGGREKLFF
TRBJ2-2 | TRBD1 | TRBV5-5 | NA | TGTGCCAGCAGCCGCCGGACAGGCACCGGGGAGCTGTTTTTT | CASSRRTGTGELFF
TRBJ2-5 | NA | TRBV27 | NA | TGTGCCAGCAGTTTCATCGATACACAAGAGACCCAGTACTTC | CASSFIDTQETQYF
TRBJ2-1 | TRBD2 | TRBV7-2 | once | TGTGCCAGCGGGTACGGGACTAGCGGGGGGAATGAGCAGTTCTTC | CASGYGTSGGNEQFF
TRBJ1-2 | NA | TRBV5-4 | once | TGTGCCAGCCAGGACGAGGGGTTCTATGGCTACACCTTC | CASQDEGFYGYTF